This TCR beta chain was identified in a study of blood T cell repertoires in COVID-19. Original data processing: Reference gene primer amplification gave estimated nucleated cell counts. Measured with immunoSEQ multiplex PCR; TCRdb has only the in-frame clones, and not every one. The V and J calls and clone size are taken from that table; D and trimming were inferred from the DNA. In the table there are about 190,000 clones, about 88% of which are singletons. V was pared by 10 bases and J by 0 bases, with 11 bases between. The CDR3 sequence is 13 residues long. CDR1 is KGHDR, CDR2 SFDVKD, per germline.

Sequenced sample: peripheral blood. The chain recombines TRBV24-1 with TRBJ1-1; tentatively, D is TRBD1 (6 bases). The sequence derives from a man in his thirties or forties with acute or convalescent COVID-19. CDR3 in DNA: TGTGCCACGAAGGGACAAATGAACACTGAAGCTTTCTTT. Its translation: CATKGQMNTEAFF.